The 2 T cell receptor beta chains below were found in one sample sequenced in a study of beta chain features in type 1 diabetes. Regarding the study as a whole: TCRB CDR3 length was moderately but significantly reduced in all four CD4+ subsets of Type 1 diabetes patients.

Every bit of the isolated RNA underwent reverse transcription, so sequencing read expressed TCRB transcripts. Assay: immunoSEQ multiplex PCR; the TCRdb copy retains only in-frame clones and omits some. Among roughly 300,000 clones listed, roughly an eighth were seen once. Their antigens are not known. Specimen: naive CD4+ T cells from blood. All receptors come from a young man with type 1 diabetes.

This chain joins TRBV7-2 and TRBJ2-7; D perhaps matches TRBD2 (5 bases). Germline loops: CDR1 SGHTA, CDR2 FQGNSA. Trimming removed 5 bases at V and 3 bases at J, with 20 bases between. The CDR3 runs to 16 residues. Here the CDR3 reads CASSRAGLSMGYEQYF. The CDR3 nucleotides read TGTGCCAGCAGCCGCGCCGGACTCTCTATGGGCTACGAGCAGTACTTC.

The chain recombines TRBV19 with TRBJ2-1; 14 bases are shared with TRBD2. The germline V gene encodes CDR1 LNHDA and CDR2 SQIVND (reference sequence). The V and J ends lost 8 bases and 6 bases, in that order; junction bases with no gene match: 9. The CDR3 contains 16 residues. The CDR3 sequence: CASQSRTSGRINEQFF. CDR3 nucleotides: TGTGCCAGTCAGTCGCGGACTAGCGGGAGGATCAATGAGCAGTTCTTC. The whole variable domain, filled in from reference TRBV19 and TRBJ2-1, reads DGGITQSPKYLFRKEGQNVTLSCEQNLNHDAMYWYRQDPGQGLRLIYYSQIVNDFQKGDIAEGYSVSREKKESFPLTVTSAQKNPTAFYLCASQSRTSGRINEQFFGPGTRLTVL.